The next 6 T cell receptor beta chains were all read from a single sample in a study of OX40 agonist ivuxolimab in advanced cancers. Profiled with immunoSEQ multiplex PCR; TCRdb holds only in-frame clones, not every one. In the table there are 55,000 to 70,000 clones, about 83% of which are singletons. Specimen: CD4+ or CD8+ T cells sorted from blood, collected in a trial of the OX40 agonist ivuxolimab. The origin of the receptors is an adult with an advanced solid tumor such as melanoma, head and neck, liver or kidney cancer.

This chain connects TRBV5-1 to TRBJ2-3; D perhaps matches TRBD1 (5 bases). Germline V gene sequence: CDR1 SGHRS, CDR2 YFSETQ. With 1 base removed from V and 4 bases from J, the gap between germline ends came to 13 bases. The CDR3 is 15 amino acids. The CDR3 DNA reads TGCGCCAGCAGCTTGTGGGGCCAGGCCCCAGATACGCAGTATTTT. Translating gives CASSLWGQAPDTQYF.

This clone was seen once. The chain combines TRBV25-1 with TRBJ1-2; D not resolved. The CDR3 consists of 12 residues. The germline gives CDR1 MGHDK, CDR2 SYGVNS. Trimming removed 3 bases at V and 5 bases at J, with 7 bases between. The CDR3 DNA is TGTGCCAGCAGTGACTCCGGATATGGCTACACCTTC. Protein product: CASSDSGYGYTF.

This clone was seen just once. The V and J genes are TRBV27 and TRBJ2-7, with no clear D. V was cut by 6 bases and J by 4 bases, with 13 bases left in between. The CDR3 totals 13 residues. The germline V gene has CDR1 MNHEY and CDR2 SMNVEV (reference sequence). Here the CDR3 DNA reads TGTGCCAGCAGACTCTCGACGTATTACGAGCAGTACTTC. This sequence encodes CASRLSTYYEQYF.

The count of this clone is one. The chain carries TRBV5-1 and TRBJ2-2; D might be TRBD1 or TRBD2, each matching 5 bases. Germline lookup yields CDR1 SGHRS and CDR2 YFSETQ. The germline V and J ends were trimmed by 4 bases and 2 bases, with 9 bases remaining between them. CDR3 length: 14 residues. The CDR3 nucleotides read TGCGCCAGCAGCACGGGACGAAACACCGGGGAGCTGTTTTTT. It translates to CASSTGRNTGELFF.

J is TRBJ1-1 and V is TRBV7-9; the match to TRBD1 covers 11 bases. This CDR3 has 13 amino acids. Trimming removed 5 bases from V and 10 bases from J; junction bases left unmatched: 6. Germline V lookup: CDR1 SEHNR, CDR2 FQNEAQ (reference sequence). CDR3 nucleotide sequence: TGTGCCAGCAGCCGTGGACAGGGGGCAATAGCTTTCTTT. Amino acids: CASSRGQGAIAFF.

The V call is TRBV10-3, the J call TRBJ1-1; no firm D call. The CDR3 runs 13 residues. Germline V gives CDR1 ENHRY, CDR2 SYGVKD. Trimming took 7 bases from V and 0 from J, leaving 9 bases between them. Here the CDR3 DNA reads TGTGCCATCATGCGGTTGTTGAACACTGAAGCTTTCTTT. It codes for CAIMRLLNTEAFF.